The 30 T cell receptor beta chains given below trace back to one sample, sequenced in a study of blood T cells in healthy people across ages. Primers used in a second PCR of roughly 6 to 11 cycles were a sample-barcoded 5' primer and a J-beta primer mix. One entry per CDR3 protein results from TCRdb running MiXCR on the 5' RACE reads. The sample includes hundreds of thousands of distinct CDR3 sequences, around 20% of them seen just once. The specimen was blood. The receptors derive from an older man in good health.

V and J are TRBV11-2 and TRBJ1-2, with a weak D call TRBD1 (5 bases). Germline V gene data show CDR1 as SGHAT and CDR2 as FQNNGV. V gave up 4 bases and J gave up 5 bases, with 11 bases separating them. This CDR3 has 13 residues. The DNA of the CDR3 is TGTGCCAGCAGCTCTACAGGATGGTATGGCTACACCTTC. This encodes CASSSTGWYGYTF.

A single count supports this clonotype. V usage is TRBV7-9 and J usage is TRBJ2-5, with D possibly matching TRBD2 (6 bases). Between the trimmed V and J ends, which lost 0 bases and 2 bases, there was a span of 10 bases. Germline V lookup: CDR1 SEHNR, CDR2 FQNEAQ (reference sequence). The length of the CDR3 is 15 residues. The CDR3 loop is CASSLAWRGQETQYF. CDR3 coding DNA: TGTGCCAGCAGCTTAGCTTGGAGGGGACAAGAGACCCAGTACTTC.

As to this clonotype: A read error may account for a junction end that differs from germline. The chain uses TRBV14 and TRBJ2-6; 7 nucleotides match TRBD1. This CDR3 region has 16 residues. CDR1 is SGHDN, CDR2 FVKESK, per germline. Here the CDR3 DNA reads TGTGCCGGCAGCCAATTTCAGGGGGTCGGGGCCAACGTCCTGACTTTC. Translation: CAGSQFQGVGANVLTF.

The CDR3 bases are TGTGCCAGCAGTTTACTGGGGAGGAATCAGCCCCAGCATTTT. The encoded protein is CASSLLGRNQPQHF. The chain combines TRBV28 with TRBJ1-5; D is uncertain. Germline CDR1 and CDR2: MDHEN and SYDVKM. V was clipped by 2 bases and J by 4 bases, with 9 bases between them. CDR3 length: 14 amino acids. Full variable domain (outside the CDR3, taken from reference TRBV28 and TRBJ1-5): DVKVTQSSRYLVKRTGEKVFLECVQDMDHENMFWYRQDPGLGLRLIYFSYDVKMKEKGDIPEGYSVSREKKERFSLILESASTNQTSMYLCASSLLGRNQPQHFGDGTRLSIL.

The genes are TRBV4-3 and TRBJ2-6; D perhaps matches TRBD1 (6 bases). This CDR3 spans 15 amino acids. Germline V gene sequence: CDR1 LGHNA, CDR2 YSLEER. V was pared by 1 base and J by 3 bases, with 7 bases between. CDR3 coding DNA: TGCGCCAGCAGCCAAGCAGGGGTTGGGGCCAACGTCCTGACTTTC. This translates into CASSQAGVGANVLTF.

This clonotype was detected once. This chain connects TRBV20-1 to TRBJ2-1; 9 bases map to TRBD1. J lost 5 bases, V lost 4 bases, and 6 bases had no gene match. Germline V gives CDR1 DFQATT, CDR2 SNEGSKA (reference sequence). The length of the CDR3 is 14 residues. The CDR3 is CSAKQGARNNEQFF. In DNA, the CDR3 is TGCAGTGCTAAACAGGGGGCGAGGAACAATGAGCAGTTCTTC.

This clonotype has only a few counts. This chain uses TRBV11-1 with TRBJ2-1; D not certain. The J call may be wrong; the DNA end is better matched by TRBJ2-7. The germline CDR1 and CDR2 sequences are SGHAT and FQDESV (reference sequence). The CDR3 spans 13 residues. The DNA of the CDR3 is TGTGCCAGCAGCCCCCAAGGTTACTACGAGCAGTACTTC. Translation: CASSPQGYYEQYF.

This clonotype was seen only a few times. V usage is TRBV10-3 and J usage is TRBJ2-7; 8 bases line up with TRBD2. The CDR3 loop spans 13 amino acids. The junction had 6 bases not matched to a gene; V was cut back by 7 bases and J by 4 bases. Germline values: CDR1 ENHRY, CDR2 SYGVKD. In nucleotides, the CDR3 is TGTGCCATCACCCAGCGGGAGAGTTACGAGCAGTACTTC. The encoded protein is CAITQRESYEQYF.

This chain links TRBV2 with TRBJ2-5; no definite D call. The DNA end lines up better with TRBJ2-7; the J call may be wrong. CDR1 and CDR2 from the germline V gene are SNHLY and FYNNEI. The CDR3 runs to 14 residues. The CDR3 DNA reads TGTGCCAGCCTCGTCGGGCAGGTCACCTACGAGCAGTACTTC. This sequence encodes CASLVGQVTYEQYF.

V usage is TRBV6-6 and J usage is TRBJ1-2, with 11 bases lining up with TRBD1. The CDR3 consists of 16 residues. The trim removed 3 bases at V and 8 bases at J, leaving 11 bases unmatched. The germline gives CDR1 MNHNY, CDR2 SVGAGI (reference sequence). Here the CDR3 DNA reads TGTGCCAGCAGTTATTCCCCCGGACAGGGGGCAAGCGGCTACACCTTC. Encoded protein: CASSYSPGQGASGYTF.

The chain joins TRBV6-1 to TRBJ2-5; D is perhaps TRBD2 (6 bases). This CDR3 has 15 residues. With 8 bases removed from V and 7 bases from J, the gap between germline ends came to 23 bases. Germline V gene sequence: CDR1 MNHNS, CDR2 SASEGT. DNA for the CDR3: TGTGCCAGCGCCCTCGACGTGGGAGGAAAAGGGACCCAGTACTTC. It codes for CASALDVGGKGTQYF.

This clonotype was seen just once. The chain has TRBV20-1 and TRBJ2-1, with a weak D call TRBD2 (6 bases). The CDR3 spans 15 residues. V was clipped by 0 bases and J by 6 bases, with 15 bases between them. CDR1 is DFQATT and CDR2 is SNEGSKA in the germline V gene (reference sequence). The CDR3 DNA sequence: TGCAGTGCTAGAGATGGGTCGGGAGATCCCAATGAGCAGTTCTTC. It specifies CSARDGSGDPNEQFF.

The CDR3 nucleotides are TGTGCCAGCAGCTTAAGGGGTAACAATCAGCCCCAGCATTTT. It translates to CASSLRGNNQPQHF. The rearrangement links TRBV5-6 to TRBJ1-5; possibly TRBD1 for D (5 bases). CDR1 and CDR2 (germline): SGHDT, YYEEEE. The CDR3 is 14 amino acids. Trimming removed 2 bases at V and 3 bases at J, with 9 bases between.

A few counts support this clonotype. The chain joins TRBV24-1 to TRBJ2-3, with a possible D match to TRBD1 (6 bases). V was shortened by 4 bases and J by 10 bases, with 14 bases between the two germline ends. Per germline, CDR1 KGHDR and CDR2 SFDVKD. This CDR3 is 13 amino acids long. Here the CDR3 reads CATSDIHRDPQYF. The CDR3 bases are TGTGCCACCAGTGACATACACAGGGATCCGCAGTATTTT.

The V and J genes are TRBV6-5 and TRBJ2-3; D call uncertain. CDR3 length: 16 amino acids. In germline, CDR1 is MNHEY, CDR2 SVGAGI. The ends were cut back, 3 bases at V and 0 bases at J, with 13 bases in the middle. This chain's CDR3 is CASSYRLTKSTDTQYF. Written as DNA, the CDR3 is TGTGCCAGCAGTTATCGGCTAACCAAAAGCACAGATACGCAGTATTTT.

This clonotype occurred many times. This chain joins TRBV20-1 and TRBJ2-1; D unclear. The CDR3 totals 12 residues. Germline lookup yields CDR1 DFQATT and CDR2 SNEGSKA (reference sequence). Trimming removed 0 bases at V and 4 bases at J, with 4 bases between. The CDR3 DNA follows: TGCAGTGCTAGAGATCAGTACAATGAGCAGTTCTTC. It yields the protein CSARDQYNEQFF.

The V call is TRBV27, the J call TRBJ2-5, with TRBD2 matching over 11 bases. TRBJ2-1 explains the end of the DNA better; the J call may be wrong. Germline V gene sequence: CDR1 MNHEY, CDR2 SMNVEV (reference sequence). The CDR3 spans 13 residues. The CDR3 protein is CASRLAGDSEQFF. The CDR3 nucleotides read TGTGCCAGCAGACTAGCGGGAGACTCTGAGCAGTTCTTC.

This chain joins TRBV27 and TRBJ2-6; 9 bases line up with TRBD1. The germline CDR1 and CDR2 sequences are MNHEY and SMNVEV (reference sequence). The junction had 9 bases not matched to a gene; V was cut back by 3 bases and J by 0 bases. The CDR3 contains 19 residues. The CDR3 loop is CASSFEGQGPFSGANVLTF. The CDR3, as DNA: TGTGCCAGCAGTTTCGAGGGACAGGGACCTTTCTCTGGGGCCAACGTCCTGACTTTC.

Only a few counts were recorded for this clonotype. The chain joins TRBV2 to TRBJ2-7; D is unresolved. This CDR3 contains 11 residues. V was pared by 8 bases and J by 6 bases, with 11 bases between. Looked up from germline, CDR1 is SNHLY and CDR2 is FYNNEI. The CDR3 loop is CASGDYPEQYF. The CDR3 DNA reads TGTGCCAGCGGGGATTACCCCGAGCAGTACTTC.

The sample holds a few counts of this clonotype. The chain combines TRBV20-1 with TRBJ2-2; TRBD2 matches 7 bases. J gave up 5 bases and V 4 bases, and 10 bases lay outside the gene matches. Germline CDR1 reads DFQATT; CDR2 reads SNEGSKA (reference sequence). The CDR3 runs to 15 residues. The CDR3 spells CSAKVGGSGTGELFF. The DNA for the CDR3 is TGCAGTGCTAAGGTCGGCGGGAGTGGGACCGGGGAGCTGTTTTTT.

The CDR3 DNA sequence: TGTGCCAGCTCACCACGGACTCAAGAGCAGTTCTTC. Translating gives CASSPRTQEQFF. The J gene is TRBJ2-7, the V gene TRBV18, with D possibly TRBD2 on 5 matching bases. The J call may be incorrect, as the DNA end agrees better with TRBJ2-1. This CDR3 is built from 12 residues. The germline V gene has CDR1 KGHSH and CDR2 LQKENI.

This clonotype was counted only a few times. The chain combines TRBV29-1 with TRBJ1-1; D not certain. Germline CDR1 SQVTM, CDR2 ANQGSEA. This CDR3 region has 13 residues. Trimming took off 3 bases at V and 3 bases at J, with 11 bases between the two ends. The CDR3 bases are TGCAGCGTTGAGGCCTTTCTCGACACTGAAGCTTTCTTT. Encoded protein: CSVEAFLDTEAFF.

The rearrangement joins TRBV3-1 to TRBJ2-4; either TRBD1 or TRBD2 may fit D (5 bases each). Trimming pared 1 base from V and 7 bases from J, leaving 11 bases between. CDR1 and CDR2 (germline): LGHDT, YNNKEL (reference sequence). CDR3 size: 14 residues. The CDR3 DNA reads as TGTGCCAGCAGCCAAGGATACGGGGCGAACATTCAGTACTTC. Protein: CASSQGYGANIQYF.

At least ten counts were recorded for this clonotype. The chain uses TRBV28 and TRBJ2-4; 9 positions agree with TRBD1. The CDR3 extends over 17 amino acids. V gave up 5 bases and J gave up 2 bases; unmatched junction bases: 10. Germline V gene sequence: CDR1 MDHEN, CDR2 SYDVKM. CDR3 residues: CASSPGDRGGTKNIQYF. CDR3 nucleotide sequence: TGTGCCAGCAGTCCAGGTGACAGGGGGGGGACCAAAAACATTCAGTACTTC.

This clonotype occurred a few times. The V gene is TRBV20-1, the J gene TRBJ2-7; TRBD2 is a possible D gene (5 bases). Germline CDR1 reads DFQATT; CDR2 reads SNEGSKA (reference sequence). The CDR3 loop spans 12 amino acids. V was pared by 0 bases and J by 9 bases, with 12 bases between. The CDR3 DNA reads TGCAGTGCTAGAGACGAGGGTAATTGGCAGTACTTC. Translation gives CSARDEGNWQYF.

In this sample, this clonotype turned up a few times. The chain is built from TRBV7-2 and TRBJ2-5; 7 bases map to TRBD2. The CDR3 totals 14 residues. Trimming cost V 4 bases and J 4 bases; bases outside gene matches: 6. CDR1 is SGHTA, CDR2 FQGNSA, per germline. In DNA form, the CDR3 reads TGTGCCAGCAGCTCCATGGGGGGGGTAGAGACCCAGTACTTC. It yields the protein CASSSMGGVETQYF.

The chain employs TRBV5-1 and TRBJ2-1, with D maybe TRBD1 (5 bases). The CDR3 has 16 residues. Germline V gene lookup returns CDR1 SGHRS and CDR2 YFSETQ. Trimming pared 4 bases from V and 6 bases from J, leaving 20 bases between. The CDR3 DNA reads TGCGCCAGCAGCCTCACTCAAGGGCTAGGGGTCAATGAGCAGTTCTTC. It specifies CASSLTQGLGVNEQFF.

The chain has TRBV5-1 and TRBJ2-4, with D perhaps matching TRBD2 (5 bases). Germline V gives CDR1 SGHRS, CDR2 YFSETQ. CDR3 size: 16 residues. V lost 0 bases and J lost 0, with 10 bases in between. CDR3 sequence: CASSLVGELAKNIQYF. The CDR3 DNA follows: TGCGCCAGCAGCTTGGTTGGGGAGCTAGCCAAAAACATTCAGTACTTC.

This clonotype was counted a few times. This sequence joins TRBV18 and TRBJ1-4; D is unresolved. Germline lookup yields CDR1 KGHSH and CDR2 LQKENI. Deletions cut 0 bases from V and 8 bases from J, with 22 bases between. The CDR3 is made up of 18 amino acids. The CDR3 reads CASSPPAPGQRMGEKLFF. The CDR3, as DNA: TGTGCCAGCTCACCACCTGCACCTGGGCAGCGGATGGGGGAAAAACTGTTTTTT.

V usage is TRBV7-2 and J usage is TRBJ2-5, with D maybe TRBD2 (5 bases). Trimming cost V 1 base and J 7 bases, with 7 bases left between them. CDR1 and CDR2 (germline): SGHTA, FQGNSA. CDR3 length equals 12 residues. CDR3: CASSLVRVTQYF. The CDR3 region has the DNA TGTGCCAGCAGCTTAGTGCGGGTGACCCAGTACTTC.